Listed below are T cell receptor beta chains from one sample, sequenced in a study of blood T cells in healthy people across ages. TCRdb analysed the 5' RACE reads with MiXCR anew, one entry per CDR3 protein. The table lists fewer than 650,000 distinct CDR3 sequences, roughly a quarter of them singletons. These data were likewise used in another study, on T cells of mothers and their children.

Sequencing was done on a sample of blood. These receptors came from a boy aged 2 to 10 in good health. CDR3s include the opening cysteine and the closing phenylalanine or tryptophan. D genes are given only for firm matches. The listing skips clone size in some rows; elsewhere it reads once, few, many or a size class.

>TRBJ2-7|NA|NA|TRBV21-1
TGTGCCAGCAGCAAAAAGACTAGGCTGGTCTACGAGCAGTACTTC
CASSKKTRLVYEQYF
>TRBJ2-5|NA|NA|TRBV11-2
TGTGCCAGCAGCCCCCTCGACTGGTACGAAGAGACCCAGTACTTC
CASSPLDWYEETQYF
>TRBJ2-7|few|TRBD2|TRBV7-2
TGTGCCAGCAGCTACGTCGTAGCGGGAGGGCTTCGGAACGAGCAGTACTTC
CASSYVVAGGLRNEQYF
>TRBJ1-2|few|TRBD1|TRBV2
TGTGCCAGCAGCGGGACAGGGCAGGCGATCGGCTACACCTTC
CASSGTGQAIGYTF
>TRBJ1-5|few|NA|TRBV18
TGTGCCAGCTCCCCAGGGGTGAGCGGTCAGCCCCAGCATTTT
CASSPGVSGQPQHF
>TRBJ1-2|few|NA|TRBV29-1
TGCAGCGTTGGGCAAACAGGGAGCTATGGCTACACCTTC
CSVGQTGSYGYTF
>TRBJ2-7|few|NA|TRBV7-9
TGTGCCAGCAGCTTAGACAGAGCCAACTACGAGCAGTACTTC
CASSLDRANYEQYF
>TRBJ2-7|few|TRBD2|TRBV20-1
TGCAGTGCTTACCGAACCGGGACTAGGGTTCCCTACGAGCAGTACTTC
CSAYRTGTRVPYEQYF
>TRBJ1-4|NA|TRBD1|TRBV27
TGTGCCAGCAGTTTACTCCGGGACAGGGGTAATGAAAAACTGTTTTTT
CASSLLRDRGNEKLFF
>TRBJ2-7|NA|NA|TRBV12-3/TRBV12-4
TGTGCCAGCAGTTTTGGGCTCCTTGCGTTCTACGAGCAGTACTTC
CASSFGLLAFYEQYF
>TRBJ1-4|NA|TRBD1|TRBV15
TGTGCCACCAGCATAACCCGGGACAGGGGAGGCGAAAAACTGTTTTTT
CATSITRDRGGEKLFF
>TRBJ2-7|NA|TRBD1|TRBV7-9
TGTGCCAGCAGCTTAGGATTTGGGACAGTGGAGTACGAGCAGTACTTC
CASSLGFGTVEYEQYF
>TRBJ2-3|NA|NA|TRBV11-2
TGTGCCAGTCTACTGAGCGGCACAGATACGCAGTATTTT
CASLLSGTDTQYF
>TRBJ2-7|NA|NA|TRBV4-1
TGCGCCAGCAGCCGTGCTGGAGGGTTAGCTTCGGACGAGCAGTACTTC
CASSRAGGLASDEQYF
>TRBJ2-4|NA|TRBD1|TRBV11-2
TGTGCCAGCAGCCCGCCCGGGACAGGGTCGCCAATTCAGTACTTC
CASSPPGTGSPIQYF
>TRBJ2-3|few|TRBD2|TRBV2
TGTGCCAGCAGTGAAGCTCCCCTAGCGGGCACAGATACGCAGTATTTT
CASSEAPLAGTDTQYF
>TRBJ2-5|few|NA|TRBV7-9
TGTGCCAGCAGCTTAGCGGCAGATATCGGTCAAGGGACCCAGTACTTC
CASSLAADIGQGTQYF